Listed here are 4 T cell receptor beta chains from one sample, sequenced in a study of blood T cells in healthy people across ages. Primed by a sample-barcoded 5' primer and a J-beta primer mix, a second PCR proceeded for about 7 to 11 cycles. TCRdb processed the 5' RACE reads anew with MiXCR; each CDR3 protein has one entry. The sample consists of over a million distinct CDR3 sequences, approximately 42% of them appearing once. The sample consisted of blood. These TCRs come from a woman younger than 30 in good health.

The CDR3: CASSSPSGGDRGLPYEQYF. The CDR3 DNA follows: TGTGCCAGCAGTTCCCCGTCGGGTGGGGACAGGGGTCTTCCCTACGAGCAGTACTTC. This chain connects TRBV6-5 to TRBJ2-7; 10 positions match TRBD1. Germline CDR1 and CDR2: MNHEY and SVGAGI. Trimming at V came to 4 bases and at J to 2 bases, leaving 17 bases not matched to a gene. This CDR3 contains 19 residues.

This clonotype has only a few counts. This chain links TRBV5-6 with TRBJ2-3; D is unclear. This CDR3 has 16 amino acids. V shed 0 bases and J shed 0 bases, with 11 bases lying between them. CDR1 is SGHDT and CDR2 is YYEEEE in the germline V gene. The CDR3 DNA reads TGTGCCAGCAGCTTGGGGCCCAACCCAAGCACAGATACGCAGTATTTT. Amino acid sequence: CASSLGPNPSTDTQYF.

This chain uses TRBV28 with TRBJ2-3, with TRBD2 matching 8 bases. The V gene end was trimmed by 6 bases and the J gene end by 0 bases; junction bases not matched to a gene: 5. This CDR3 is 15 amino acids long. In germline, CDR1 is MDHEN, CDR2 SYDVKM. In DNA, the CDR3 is TGTGCCAGCAGGCGGGGGGTTTATAGCACAGATACGCAGTATTTT. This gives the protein CASRRGVYSTDTQYF.

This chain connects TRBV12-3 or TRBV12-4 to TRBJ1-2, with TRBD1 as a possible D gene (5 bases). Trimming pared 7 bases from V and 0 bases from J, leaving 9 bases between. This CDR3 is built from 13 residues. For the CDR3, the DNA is TGTGCCAGCACCCTGGGGGCTAACTATGGCTACACCTTC. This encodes CASTLGANYGYTF.